A single sample is the source of the 25 T cell receptor beta chains below, sequenced in a study of blood T cell repertoires in COVID-19. Profiling relied on immunoSEQ multiplex PCR, and the TCRdb table lists in-frame clones only, not all of them. The sample includes over 130,000 clones, 75% to 90% of them seen just once. The source material was peripheral blood. Receptors originate from a woman older than 75 with acute or convalescent COVID-19.

The rearrangement joins TRBV29-1 to TRBJ2-1, with TRBD1 matching 8 bases. The CDR3 consists of 14 residues. V dropped 7 bases and J dropped 1; count of bases not matched to a gene: 6. Germline lookup yields CDR1 SQVTM and CDR2 ANQGSEA. The CDR3 DNA follows: TGCAGCGCCCAGGGGGCTAGGTCCTACAATGAGCAGTTCTTC. This sequence encodes CSAQGARSYNEQFF.

This chain links TRBV28 with TRBJ1-2; D unclear. Germline values: CDR1 MDHEN, CDR2 SYDVKM. V was shortened by 6 bases and J by 2 bases, with 10 bases between the two germline ends. The CDR3 extends over 13 amino acids. CDR3 DNA: TGTGCCAGCAGGCCAGACGGGAACTATGGCTACACCTTC. Amino acid sequence: CASRPDGNYGYTF.

The chain has TRBV9 and TRBJ2-1; D is possibly TRBD2 (6 bases). The CDR3 extends over 15 amino acids. Germline V CDR1 and CDR2: SGDLS, YYNGEE. V was shortened by 0 bases and J by 2 bases, with 9 bases between the two germline ends. DNA for the CDR3: TGTGCCAGCAGCGTAGGGCCTAGCGCCTACAATGAGCAGTTCTTC. Translated: CASSVGPSAYNEQFF.

The chain links TRBV11-2 to TRBJ2-1, with a possible D match to TRBD2 (6 bases). The CDR3 length is 16 residues. CDR1 and CDR2 from the germline V gene are SGHAT and FQNNGV. V lost 1 base and J 8 bases, leaving 18 bases between the germline ends. CDR3 in DNA: TGTGCCAGCAGCTTAGTCGGGAGCCTCACGGGGGATGAGCAGTTCTTC. Translation: CASSLVGSLTGDEQFF. Full variable domain (outside the CDR3, taken from reference TRBV11-2 and TRBJ2-1): EAGVAQSPRYKIIEKRQSVAFWCNPISGHATLYWYQQILGQGPKLLIQFQNNGVVDDSQLPKDRFSAERLKGVDSTLKIQPAKLEDSAVYLCASSLVGSLTGDEQFFGPGTRLTVL.

This clone was seen once. The chain carries TRBV21-1 and TRBJ2-3; the D segment call TRBD1 is taken from the table without a DNA check. TRBV21-1 has pseudogene status. This CDR3 is 14 amino acids long. The CDR3 DNA reads TGTGCCAGCAGCACTGGGGCGGCCTGGGGTACGCAGTATTTT. Its translation: CASSTGAAWGTQYF.

The gene calls are TRBV4-1 and TRBJ1-5; D is uncertain. This CDR3 comprises 15 residues. Trimming left V 4 bases short and J 7 bases short, with 17 bases between. Germline CDR1 and CDR2: MGHRA and YSYEKL. This CDR3 is CASSPPGPQRQPQHF. As DNA, the CDR3 is TGCGCCAGCAGCCCCCCGGGCCCCCAGCGGCAGCCCCAGCATTTT.

The chain has TRBV10-3 and TRBJ1-4; D possibly corresponds to TRBD1 (6 bases). The V gene's germline CDR1 is ENHRY and CDR2 SYGVKD. The CDR3 has 13 amino acids. The V end was cut by 6 bases, the J end by 8 bases, with 13 bases between. This CDR3 is CAIRRDKVEKLFF. CDR3 in DNA: TGTGCCATCAGAAGGGACAAGGTGGAAAAACTGTTTTTT.

The CDR3 spells CASSHLVGTAGNTIYF. CDR3 sequence (DNA): TGTGCCAGCAGCCACCTCGTCGGGACAGCTGGAAACACCATATATTTT. The chain couples TRBV3-1 (or the pseudogene TRBV3-2) to TRBJ1-3; 7 bases agree with TRBD1. There are 16 residues in the CDR3. Germline CDR1 and CDR2: LGHDT and YNNKEL (reference sequence). Losses at the gene ends were 3 bases for V and 2 bases for J; bases not matched to a gene: 7.

This clone was recorded only once. The chain joins TRBV30 to TRBJ2-1; 8 bases are a match to TRBD2. Germline V gives CDR1 GTSNPN, CDR2 SVGIG (reference sequence). V shed 4 bases, J shed 14 bases, and the junction held 13 bases outside the gene matches. This CDR3 spans 13 amino acids. This CDR3 is CAWKSGGGPLEFF. CDR3 sequence (DNA): TGTGCCTGGAAAAGTGGCGGGGGGCCCTTGGAGTTCTTC. The whole variable domain, remainder taken from reference TRBV30 and TRBJ2-1, is SQTIHQWPATLVQPVGSPLSLECTVEGTSNPNLYWYRQAAGRGLQLLFYSVGIGQISSEVPQNLSASRPQDRQFILSSKKLLLSDSGFYLCAWKSGGGPLEFFGPGTRLTVL.

The chain couples TRBV5-6 to TRBJ1-3; D gene uncertain. The V end was cut by 0 bases, the J end by 0 bases, with 7 bases between. Germline CDR1 SGHDT, CDR2 YYEEEE. The CDR3 runs to 15 residues. The CDR3 is CASSLGFLSGNTIYF. The CDR3 bases are TGTGCCAGCAGCTTGGGTTTCCTCTCTGGAAACACCATATATTTT.

A single count supports this clone. The chain carries TRBV4-1 and TRBJ1-2; 11 positions agree with TRBD1. This CDR3 is built from 19 residues. Germline CDR1 reads MGHRA; CDR2 reads YSYEKL. Unmatched junction bases numbered 18, after V lost 6 bases and J lost 3 bases. This CDR3 is CASRHLNTIPGQGDYGYTF. The CDR3 DNA is TGCGCCAGCAGACACCTTAACACCATCCCGGGACAGGGGGACTATGGCTACACCTTC.

This chain links TRBV5-1 with TRBJ2-5; 7 bases agree with TRBD1. V lost 6 bases to trimming and J lost 5 bases; unmatched junction nucleotides: 13. This CDR3 has 15 amino acids. From germline, CDR1 is SGHRS and CDR2 YFSETQ. CDR3 DNA: TGCGCCAGCAAAGATTCCACAGGGGTGTGGGAGACCCAGTACTTC. Its protein is CASKDSTGVWETQYF.

The chain carries TRBV27 and TRBJ1-1, with TRBD1 matching over 10 bases. Germline CDR1 MNHEY, CDR2 SMNVEV (reference sequence). The CDR3 spans 16 residues. V lost 4 bases to trimming and J lost 4 bases; unmatched junction nucleotides: 9. This chain's CDR3 is CASSSLSTGGFTEAFF. The CDR3 bases are TGTGCCAGCAGTTCCCTTTCGACAGGGGGCTTCACTGAAGCTTTCTTT.

The chain uses TRBV19 and TRBJ2-5; TRBD1 aligns across 9 bases. There are 15 residues in the CDR3. From germline, CDR1 is LNHDA and CDR2 SQIVND (reference sequence). After removal of 7 bases from V and 5 bases from J, the junction contained 11 bases not matched to a gene. CDR3 DNA: TGTGCCAGTAAACCGGGACAGGGTGTTACGGAGACCCAGTACTTC. Amino acids: CASKPGQGVTETQYF.

The chain uses TRBV2 and TRBJ1-1, with 9 bases aligning to TRBD1. Germline loops: CDR1 SNHLY, CDR2 FYNNEI. CDR3 length: 14 residues. Trimming took 6 bases from V and 1 from J; bases not matched to a gene: 3. CDR3 sequence reads: CASRGDRENTEAFF. CDR3 sequence (DNA): TGTGCCAGCAGGGGGGACAGGGAGAACACTGAAGCTTTCTTT.

V and J are TRBV3-1 (or the pseudogene TRBV3-2) and TRBJ2-3; 10 nucleotides match TRBD1. CDR3 length: 15 residues. With V trimmed by 7 bases and J by 4 bases, 8 bases remained unmatched. Germline V gene lookup returns CDR1 LGHDT and CDR2 YNNKEL (reference sequence). CDR3 region: CASNGRGQGSDTQYF. The DNA for the CDR3 is TGTGCCAGCAATGGGAGGGGACAGGGGTCAGATACGCAGTATTTT.

This chain connects TRBV30 to TRBJ2-2; 8 nucleotides match TRBD2. The CDR3 covers 15 residues. The V gene end was trimmed by 5 bases and the J gene end by 3 bases; junction bases not matched to a gene: 8. CDR1 is GTSNPN, CDR2 SVGIG, per germline (reference sequence). In DNA, the CDR3 is TGTGCCTGGGTAGCGGGGTATGGGTACACCGGGGAGCTGTTTTTT. Protein sequence: CAWVAGYGYTGELFF.

The CDR3 loop reads CASSLGQGEGGYTF. In DNA form, the CDR3 reads TGTGCCAGCAGCTTAGGGCAGGGGGAAGGTGGCTACACCTTC. The chain recombines TRBV7-2 with TRBJ1-2; 7 bases fit TRBD1. J lost 7 bases, V lost 1 base, and 6 bases had no gene match. Germline V gene sequence: CDR1 SGHTA, CDR2 FQGNSA. The CDR3 runs 14 residues.

The chain employs TRBV7-8 and TRBJ2-4, with 9 bases aligning to TRBD2. The CDR3 contains 19 residues. The V gene's germline CDR1 is SGHVS and CDR2 FQNEAQ. The V and J ends lost 1 base and 5 bases, in that order; junction bases with no gene match: 15. As DNA, the CDR3 is TGTGCCAGCAGCTTAGAGGCTAGCGGGACCTCTAACATACAAAACATTCAGTACTTC. This translates into CASSLEASGTSNIQNIQYF.

The J gene is TRBJ1-1, the V gene TRBV6-5; 7 nucleotides line up with TRBD1. Germline CDR1 is MNHEY and CDR2 is SVGAGI. The CDR3 is 14 residues long. The J segment lost 5 bases and the V segment lost 2 bases, leaving 5 bases of the junction unmatched. In DNA form, the CDR3 reads TGTGCCAGCAGTTACACAGGGGAAAGGACTGAAGCTTTCTTT. It specifies CASSYTGERTEAFF.

This clone was detected ten times or more. The chain employs TRBV2 and TRBJ2-1; TRBD2 matches at 9 bases. Germline V gives CDR1 SNHLY, CDR2 FYNNEI. With V trimmed by 3 bases and J by 10 bases, 10 bases remained unmatched. This CDR3 spans 15 amino acids. The DNA of the CDR3 is TGTGCCAGCAGTGAGATTCGCGGGGGGGCCGAAGAGCAGTTCTTC. It specifies CASSEIRGGAEEQFF.

The chain uses TRBV19 and TRBJ2-5; 9 bases are shared with TRBD1. The CDR3 runs to 16 residues. Germline values: CDR1 LNHDA, CDR2 SQIVND (reference sequence). The V segment lost 4 bases and the J segment 4 bases; nucleotides outside the gene matches: 10. DNA for the CDR3: TGTGCCAGTAGTACCGCCCCGGACAGGGGTAGAGAGACCCAGTACTTC. Translating it yields CASSTAPDRGRETQYF. The full variable domain, with the rest looked up from reference TRBV19 and TRBJ2-5, is DGGITQSPKYLFRKEGQNVTLSCEQNLNHDAMYWYRQDPGQGLRLIYYSQIVNDFQKGDIAEGYSVSREKKESFPLTVTSAQKNPTAFYLCASSTAPDRGRETQYFGPGTRLLVL.

CDR3 residues: CASPQGGFETNEKLFF. The CDR3 nucleotides are TGTGCCAGCCCCCAGGGAGGATTTGAAACTAATGAAAAACTGTTTTTT. The chain employs TRBV9 and TRBJ1-4, with TRBD1 as a possible D gene (5 bases). Germline CDR1 is SGDLS and CDR2 is YYNGEE. There are 16 residues in the CDR3. Trimming cost V 7 bases and J 1 base, with 17 bases left between them.

This clone occurred once. This chain links TRBV7-3 with TRBJ2-1; the D gene is possibly TRBD2 (6 bases). The CDR3 is 16 residues long. Looked up from germline, CDR1 is SGHTA and CDR2 is FQGTGA. Deletions cut 0 bases from V and 7 bases from J, with 16 bases between. CDR3 nucleotides: TGTGCCAGCAGCTTAACAAAGGGACTCCCAGGGAATGAGCAGTTCTTC. Its translation: CASSLTKGLPGNEQFF.

The gene calls are TRBV7-3 and TRBJ2-7, with TRBD1 matching over 7 bases. Germline CDR1 is SGHTA and CDR2 is FQGTGA. After removal of 2 bases from V and 3 bases from J, the junction contained 7 bases not matched to a gene. This CDR3 spans 15 amino acids. Here the CDR3 DNA reads TGTGCCAGCAGCTTAGGGGGACAGCCCTTCTACGAGCAGTACTTC. It yields the protein CASSLGGQPFYEQYF.